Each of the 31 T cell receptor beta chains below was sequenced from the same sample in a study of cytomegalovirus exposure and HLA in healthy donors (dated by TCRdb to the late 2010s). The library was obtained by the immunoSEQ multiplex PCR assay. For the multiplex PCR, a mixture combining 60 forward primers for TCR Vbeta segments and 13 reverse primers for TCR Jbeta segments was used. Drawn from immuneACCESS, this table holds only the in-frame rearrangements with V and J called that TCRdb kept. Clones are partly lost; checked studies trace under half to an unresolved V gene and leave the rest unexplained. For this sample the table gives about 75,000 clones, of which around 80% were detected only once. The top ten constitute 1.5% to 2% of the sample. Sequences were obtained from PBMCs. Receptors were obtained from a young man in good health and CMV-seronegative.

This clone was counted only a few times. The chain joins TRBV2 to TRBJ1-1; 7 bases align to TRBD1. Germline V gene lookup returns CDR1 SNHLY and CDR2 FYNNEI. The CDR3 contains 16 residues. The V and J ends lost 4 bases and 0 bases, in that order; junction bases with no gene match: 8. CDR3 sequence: CASSVRQGAVNTEAFF. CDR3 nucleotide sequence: TGTGCCAGCAGTGTACGACAGGGTGCGGTGAACACTGAAGCTTTCTTT.

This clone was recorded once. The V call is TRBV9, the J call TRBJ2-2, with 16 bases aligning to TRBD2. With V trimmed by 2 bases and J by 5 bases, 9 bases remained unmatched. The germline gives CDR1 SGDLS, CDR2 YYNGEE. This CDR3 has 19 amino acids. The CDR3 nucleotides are TGTGCCAGCAGCGTTCCCGGGACTAGCGGGGGGGCTGAAACCGGGGAGCTGTTTTTT. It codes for CASSVPGTSGGAETGELFF.

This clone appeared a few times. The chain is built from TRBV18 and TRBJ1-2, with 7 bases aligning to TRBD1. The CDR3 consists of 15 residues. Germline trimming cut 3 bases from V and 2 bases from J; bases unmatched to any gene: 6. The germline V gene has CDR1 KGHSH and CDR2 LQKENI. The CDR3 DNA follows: TGTGCCAGCTCACCTTTGGACAGGCGCAACTATGGCTACACCTTC. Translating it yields CASSPLDRRNYGYTF.

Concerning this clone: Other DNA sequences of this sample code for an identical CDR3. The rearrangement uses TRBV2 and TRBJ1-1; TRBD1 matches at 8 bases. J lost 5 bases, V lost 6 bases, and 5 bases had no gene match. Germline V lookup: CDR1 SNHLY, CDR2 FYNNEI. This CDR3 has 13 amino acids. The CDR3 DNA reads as TGTGCCAGCAGCGGACAGGGAAGAACTGAAGCTTTCTTT. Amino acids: CASSGQGRTEAFF.

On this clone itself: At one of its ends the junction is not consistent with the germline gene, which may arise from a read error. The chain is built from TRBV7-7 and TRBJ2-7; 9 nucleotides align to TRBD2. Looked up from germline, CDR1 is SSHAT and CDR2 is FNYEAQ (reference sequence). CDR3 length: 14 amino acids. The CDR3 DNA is TGTGCTAGCAGCCAGGGACTAGCAGGAGGGGAGCAGTACTTC. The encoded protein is CASSQGLAGGEQYF. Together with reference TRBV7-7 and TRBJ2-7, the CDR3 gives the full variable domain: GAGVSQSPRYKVTKRGQDVTLRCDPISSHATLYWYQQALGQGPEFLTYFNYEAQPDKSGLPSDRFSAERPEGSISTLTIQRTEQRDSAMYRCASSQGLAGGEQYFGPGTRLTVT.

The CDR3 nucleotides are TGTGCCAGCAGCTTAGATTCATCAGGTGGGACAGATACGCAGTATTTT. It yields the protein CASSLDSSGGTDTQYF. The rearrangement links TRBV7-2 to TRBJ2-3; D gene unclear. Germline CDR1 and CDR2: SGHTA and FQGNSA. The length of the CDR3 is 16 residues. Trimming left V 1 base short and J 3 bases short, with 14 bases between.

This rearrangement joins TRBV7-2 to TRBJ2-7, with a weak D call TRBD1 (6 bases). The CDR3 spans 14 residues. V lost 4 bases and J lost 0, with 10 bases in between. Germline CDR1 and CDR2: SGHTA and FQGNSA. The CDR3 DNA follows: TGTGCCAGCAGCTCTAGGGGACACTCCTACGAGCAGTACTTC. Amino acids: CASSSRGHSYEQYF.

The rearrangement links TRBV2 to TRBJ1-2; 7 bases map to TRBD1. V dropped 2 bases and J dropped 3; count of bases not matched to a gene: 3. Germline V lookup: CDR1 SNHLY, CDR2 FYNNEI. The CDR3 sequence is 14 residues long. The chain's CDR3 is CASSETGVDYGYTF. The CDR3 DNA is TGTGCCAGCAGTGAAACAGGGGTGGACTATGGCTACACCTTC.

CDR3 nucleotide sequence: TGCAGCGTCTATGCCGTGCCAGGGTCAATTTCGTCCTACGAGCAGTACTTC. Translated: CSVYAVPGSISSYEQYF. The chain recombines TRBV29-1 with TRBJ2-7; tentative D call: TRBD1 (5 bases). The CDR3 contains 17 residues. CDR1 SQVTM and CDR2 ANQGSEA come from the germline V gene. V dropped 6 bases and J dropped 1 base, with 25 bases sitting between them.

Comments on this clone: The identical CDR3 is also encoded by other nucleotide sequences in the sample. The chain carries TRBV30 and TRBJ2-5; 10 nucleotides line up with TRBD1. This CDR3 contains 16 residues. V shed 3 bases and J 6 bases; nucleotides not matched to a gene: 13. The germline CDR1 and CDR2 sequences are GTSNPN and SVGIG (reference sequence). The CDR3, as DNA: TGTGCCTGGAGCGACCTGGGACAGGGGAGGGGGAAGACCCAGTACTTC. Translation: CAWSDLGQGRGKTQYF.

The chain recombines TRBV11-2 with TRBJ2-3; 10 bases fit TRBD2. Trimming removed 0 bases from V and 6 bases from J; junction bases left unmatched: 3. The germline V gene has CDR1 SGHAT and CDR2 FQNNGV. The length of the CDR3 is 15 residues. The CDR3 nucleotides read TGTGCCAGCAGCTTAGATCCGGGACTAGCGGATACGCAGTATTTT. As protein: CASSLDPGLADTQYF.

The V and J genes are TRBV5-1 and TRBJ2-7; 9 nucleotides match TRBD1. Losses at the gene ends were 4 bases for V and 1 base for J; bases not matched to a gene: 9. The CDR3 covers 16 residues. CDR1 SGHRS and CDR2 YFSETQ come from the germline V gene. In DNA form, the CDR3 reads TGCGCCAGCAGCCTTAGCCTCGGGACAGGGTCCTACGAGCAGTACTTC. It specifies CASSLSLGTGSYEQYF.

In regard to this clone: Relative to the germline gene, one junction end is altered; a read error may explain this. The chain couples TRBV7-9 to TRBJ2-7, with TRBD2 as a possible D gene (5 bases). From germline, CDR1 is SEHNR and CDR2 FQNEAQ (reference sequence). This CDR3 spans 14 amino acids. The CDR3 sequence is CSSSPPGISYEQYF. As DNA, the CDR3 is TGTTCCAGCAGCCCCCCCGGGATTTCTTACGAGCAGTACTTC.

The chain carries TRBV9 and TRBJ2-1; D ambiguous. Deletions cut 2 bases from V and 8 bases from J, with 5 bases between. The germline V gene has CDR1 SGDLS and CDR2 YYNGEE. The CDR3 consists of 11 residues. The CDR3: CASSVVDEQFF. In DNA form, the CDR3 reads TGTGCCAGCAGCGTCGTAGATGAGCAGTTCTTC.

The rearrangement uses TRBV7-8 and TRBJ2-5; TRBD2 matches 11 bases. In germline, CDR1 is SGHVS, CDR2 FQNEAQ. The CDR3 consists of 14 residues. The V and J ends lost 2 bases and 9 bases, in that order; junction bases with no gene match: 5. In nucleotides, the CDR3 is TGTGCCAGCAGCTTAACTAGCGGGAGAGGTGCCCAGTACTTC. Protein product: CASSLTSGRGAQYF.

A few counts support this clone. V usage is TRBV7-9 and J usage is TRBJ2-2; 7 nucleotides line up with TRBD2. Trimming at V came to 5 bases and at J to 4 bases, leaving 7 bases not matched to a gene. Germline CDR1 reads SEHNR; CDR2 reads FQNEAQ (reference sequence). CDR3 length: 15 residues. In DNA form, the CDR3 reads TGTGCCAGCAGCCCCGGGACTACCATCACCGGGGAGCTGTTTTTT. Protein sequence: CASSPGTTITGELFF. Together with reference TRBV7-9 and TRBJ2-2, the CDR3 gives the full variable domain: DTGVSQNPRHKITKRGQNVTFRCDPISEHNRLYWYRQTLGQGPEFLTYFQNEAQLEKSRLLSDRFSAERPKGSFSTLEIQRTEQGDSAMYLCASSPGTTITGELFFGEGSRLTVL.

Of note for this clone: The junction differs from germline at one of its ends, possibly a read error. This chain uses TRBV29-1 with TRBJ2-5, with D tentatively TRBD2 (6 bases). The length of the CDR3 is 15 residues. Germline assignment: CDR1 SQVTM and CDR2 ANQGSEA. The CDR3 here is CSVELSSPGRETPYF. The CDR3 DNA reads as TGCAGCGTTGAACTCTCTTCACCAGGTCGGGAGACCCCGTACTTC.

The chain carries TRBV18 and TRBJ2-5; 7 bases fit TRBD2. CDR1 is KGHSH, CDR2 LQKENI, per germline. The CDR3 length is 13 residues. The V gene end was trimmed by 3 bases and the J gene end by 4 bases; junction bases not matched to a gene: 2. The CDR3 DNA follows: TGTGCCAGCTCACCTGCGGGAGTAGAGACCCAGTACTTC. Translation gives CASSPAGVETQYF.

The CDR3 region is CSVVRPGTDTDTQYF. CDR3 sequence (DNA): TGCAGCGTCGTCCGTCCCGGGACAGACACAGATACGCAGTATTTT. The V gene is TRBV29-1, the J gene TRBJ2-3; 7 nucleotides line up with TRBD1. The CDR3 length is 15 residues. V was clipped by 6 bases and J by 2 bases; unmatched bases: 11. Looked up from germline, CDR1 is SQVTM and CDR2 is ANQGSEA.

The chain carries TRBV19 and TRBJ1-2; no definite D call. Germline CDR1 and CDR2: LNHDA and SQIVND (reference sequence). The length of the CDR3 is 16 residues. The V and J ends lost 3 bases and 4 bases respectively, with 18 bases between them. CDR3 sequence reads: CASSMTGSTARYGYTF. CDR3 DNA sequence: TGTGCCAGTAGTATGACCGGGAGCACCGCCCGCTATGGCTACACCTTC.

CDR3 in DNA: TGCGCCAGCAGCATAAGAGCGGGAAGCTCCTACAATGAGCAGTTCTTC. Residues: CASSIRAGSSYNEQFF. This rearrangement joins TRBV5-1 to TRBJ2-1; 7 bases agree with TRBD2. Trimming at V came to 4 bases and at J to 0 bases, leaving 7 bases not matched to a gene. Germline lookup yields CDR1 SGHRS and CDR2 YFSETQ. The length of the CDR3 is 16 residues.

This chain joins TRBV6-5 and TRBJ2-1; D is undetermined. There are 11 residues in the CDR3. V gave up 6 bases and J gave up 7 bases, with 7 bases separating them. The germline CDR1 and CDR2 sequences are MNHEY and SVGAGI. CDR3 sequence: CASRLKNEQFF. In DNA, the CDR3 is TGTGCCAGCAGACTCAAAAATGAGCAGTTCTTC.

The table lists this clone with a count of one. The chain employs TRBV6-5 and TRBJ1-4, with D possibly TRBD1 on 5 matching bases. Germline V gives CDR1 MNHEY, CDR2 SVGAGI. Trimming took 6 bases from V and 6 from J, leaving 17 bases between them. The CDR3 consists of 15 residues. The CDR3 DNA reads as TGTGCCAGCAGCCACGTTGGGGGACTTGATGAAAAACTGTTTTTT. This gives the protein CASSHVGGLDEKLFF.

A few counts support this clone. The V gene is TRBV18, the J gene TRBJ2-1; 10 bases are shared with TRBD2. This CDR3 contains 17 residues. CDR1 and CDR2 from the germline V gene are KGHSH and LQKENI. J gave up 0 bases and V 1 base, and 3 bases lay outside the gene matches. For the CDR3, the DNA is TGTGCCAGCTCACCACAGGCTAGCGGGAGCTCCTACAATGAGCAGTTCTTC. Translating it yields CASSPQASGSSYNEQFF. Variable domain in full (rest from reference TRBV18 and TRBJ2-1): NAGVMQNPRHLVRRRGQEARLRCSPMKGHSHVYWYRQLPEEGLKFMVYLQKENIIDESGMPKERFSAEFPKEGPSILRIQQVVRGDSAAYFCASSPQASGSSYNEQFFGPGTRLTVL.

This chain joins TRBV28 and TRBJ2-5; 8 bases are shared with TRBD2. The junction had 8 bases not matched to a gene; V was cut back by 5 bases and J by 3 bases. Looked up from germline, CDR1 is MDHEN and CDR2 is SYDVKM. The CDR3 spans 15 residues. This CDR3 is CASSTAGVRKETQYF. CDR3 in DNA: TGTGCCAGCAGTACAGCGGGGGTGAGGAAAGAGACCCAGTACTTC.

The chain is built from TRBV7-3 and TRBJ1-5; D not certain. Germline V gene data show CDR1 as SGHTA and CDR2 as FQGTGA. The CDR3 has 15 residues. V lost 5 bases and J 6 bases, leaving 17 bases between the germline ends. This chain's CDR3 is CASSADGSLSQPQHF. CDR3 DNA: TGTGCCAGCAGCGCCGATGGGAGTCTTAGTCAGCCCCAGCATTTT.

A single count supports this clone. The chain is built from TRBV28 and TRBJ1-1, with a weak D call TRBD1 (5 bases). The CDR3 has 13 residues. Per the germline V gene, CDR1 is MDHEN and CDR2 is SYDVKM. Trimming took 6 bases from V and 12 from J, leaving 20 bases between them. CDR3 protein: CASSPRRQGSSFF. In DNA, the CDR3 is TGTGCCAGCAGCCCCCGAAGGCAGGGATCGTCTTTCTTT.

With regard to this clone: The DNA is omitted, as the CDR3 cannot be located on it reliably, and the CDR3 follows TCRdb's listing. The CDR3: CASSEYWAGGAYF. The V gene is TRBV25-1, the J gene TRBJ2-3; the tabulated D call, TRBD1, remains unverified against the DNA. With termini counted, the CDR3 has 13 amino acids. CDR1 is MGHDK and CDR2 is SYGVNS in the germline V gene.

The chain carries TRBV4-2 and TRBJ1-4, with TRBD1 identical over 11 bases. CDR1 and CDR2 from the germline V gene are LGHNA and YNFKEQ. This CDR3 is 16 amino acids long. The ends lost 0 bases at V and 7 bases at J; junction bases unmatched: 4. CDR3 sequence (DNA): TGTGCCAGCAGCCAAGATGGGGGGACAGGGGGTGAAAAACTGTTTTTT. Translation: CASSQDGGTGGEKLFF.

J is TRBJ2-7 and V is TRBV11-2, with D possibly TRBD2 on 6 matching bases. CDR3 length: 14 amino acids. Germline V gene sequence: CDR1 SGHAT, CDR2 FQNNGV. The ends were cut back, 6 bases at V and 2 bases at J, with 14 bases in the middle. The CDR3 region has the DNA TGTGCCAGCAGTTTTAGCGGTTCTACCTACGAGCAGTACTTC. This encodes CASSFSGSTYEQYF.

The CDR3 here is CASGAPRQDMNTGELFF. In nucleotides, the CDR3 is TGTGCCAGCGGCGCCCCTCGACAGGATATGAACACCGGGGAGCTGTTTTTT. V gene TRBV9 combines with J gene TRBJ2-2; D might be TRBD1 (6 bases). Germline V CDR1 and CDR2: SGDLS, YYNGEE. CDR3 size: 17 residues. V was pared by 7 bases and J by 1 base, with 20 bases between.